Following are 6 T cell receptor beta chains from one sample sequenced in a study of identical twins. TCRdb ran MiXCR on the 5' RACE reads and lists one entry per CDR3 protein. The sample yields 450,000 or so distinct CDR3 sequences, 13% to 15% seen once. These records were also assigned to another study, of yellow fever vaccine responses in identical twins.

Sequences were obtained from CD4+ T cells sorted from blood. The receptor source for this set is a woman between 18 and 30 years old in good health.

The rearrangement joins TRBV11-3 to TRBJ2-3; D is uncertain. V dropped 5 bases and J dropped 8 bases, with 14 bases sitting between them. Germline CDR1 SGHNT, CDR2 YENEEA. This CDR3 has 13 residues. In nucleotides, the CDR3 is TGTGCCAGCAGCAATGAGGCGCTGGGTACGCAGTATTTT. This translates into CASSNEALGTQYF.

The chain joins TRBV12-3 or TRBV12-4 to TRBJ1-4; unclear D gene. There are 17 residues in the CDR3. Trimming took off 5 bases at V and 0 bases at J, with 16 bases between the two ends. This CDR3 is CASSPSFSGPTNEKLFF. The DNA of the CDR3 is TGTGCCAGCAGTCCTTCTTTTTCAGGTCCAACTAATGAAAAACTGTTTTTT.

The gene calls are TRBV7-2 and TRBJ2-1; D is undetermined. The germline V and J ends were trimmed by 1 base and 3 bases, with 7 bases remaining between them. Germline V CDR1 and CDR2: SGHTA, FQGNSA. The CDR3 consists of 14 residues. The CDR3 DNA reads TGTGCCAGCAGCTTAGACTTTGGCTACAATGAGCAGTTCTTC. Protein: CASSLDFGYNEQFF.

The chain links TRBV4-1 to TRBJ2-1; the match to TRBD1 covers 7 bases. The junction had 6 bases not matched to a gene; V was cut back by 2 bases and J by 8 bases. This CDR3 contains 14 residues. CDR1 and CDR2 from the germline V gene are MGHRA and YSYEKL. The CDR3, as DNA: TGCGCCAGCAGCCAAACGGACAGGCGAGATGAGCAGTTCTTC. Its protein product is CASSQTDRRDEQFF.

This clonotype was detected a few times. This chain links TRBV2 with TRBJ2-1; a possible D gene is TRBD1 (6 bases). Germline assignment: CDR1 SNHLY and CDR2 FYNNEI. The CDR3 is made up of 14 amino acids. Trimming shortened V by 6 bases and J by 2 bases, and 11 bases separated the two germline ends. CDR3 amino acids: CASRPTGTYNEQFF. CDR3 coding DNA: TGTGCCAGCAGGCCTACAGGGACCTACAATGAGCAGTTCTTC.

V is TRBV28 and J is TRBJ2-5; 9 bases line up with TRBD2. This CDR3 comprises 16 residues. The V gene end was trimmed by 3 bases and the J gene end by 1 base; junction bases not matched to a gene: 6. Germline V CDR1 and CDR2: MDHEN, SYDVKM. The CDR3 nucleotides are TGTGCCAGCAGTTTTTGGCTAGCGGGACCCCAAGAGACCCAGTACTTC. Encoded protein: CASSFWLAGPQETQYF.